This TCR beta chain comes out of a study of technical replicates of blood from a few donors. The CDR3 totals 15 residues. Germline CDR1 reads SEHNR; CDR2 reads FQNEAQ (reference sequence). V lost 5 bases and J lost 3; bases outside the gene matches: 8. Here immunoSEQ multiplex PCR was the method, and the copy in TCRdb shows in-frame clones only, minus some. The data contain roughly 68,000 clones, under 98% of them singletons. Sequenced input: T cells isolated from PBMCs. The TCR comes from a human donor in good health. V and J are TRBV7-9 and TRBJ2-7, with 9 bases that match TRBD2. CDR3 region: CASSHLSGRIYEQYF. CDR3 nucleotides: TGTGCCAGCAGCCACCTAAGCGGGAGGATCTACGAGCAGTACTTC.